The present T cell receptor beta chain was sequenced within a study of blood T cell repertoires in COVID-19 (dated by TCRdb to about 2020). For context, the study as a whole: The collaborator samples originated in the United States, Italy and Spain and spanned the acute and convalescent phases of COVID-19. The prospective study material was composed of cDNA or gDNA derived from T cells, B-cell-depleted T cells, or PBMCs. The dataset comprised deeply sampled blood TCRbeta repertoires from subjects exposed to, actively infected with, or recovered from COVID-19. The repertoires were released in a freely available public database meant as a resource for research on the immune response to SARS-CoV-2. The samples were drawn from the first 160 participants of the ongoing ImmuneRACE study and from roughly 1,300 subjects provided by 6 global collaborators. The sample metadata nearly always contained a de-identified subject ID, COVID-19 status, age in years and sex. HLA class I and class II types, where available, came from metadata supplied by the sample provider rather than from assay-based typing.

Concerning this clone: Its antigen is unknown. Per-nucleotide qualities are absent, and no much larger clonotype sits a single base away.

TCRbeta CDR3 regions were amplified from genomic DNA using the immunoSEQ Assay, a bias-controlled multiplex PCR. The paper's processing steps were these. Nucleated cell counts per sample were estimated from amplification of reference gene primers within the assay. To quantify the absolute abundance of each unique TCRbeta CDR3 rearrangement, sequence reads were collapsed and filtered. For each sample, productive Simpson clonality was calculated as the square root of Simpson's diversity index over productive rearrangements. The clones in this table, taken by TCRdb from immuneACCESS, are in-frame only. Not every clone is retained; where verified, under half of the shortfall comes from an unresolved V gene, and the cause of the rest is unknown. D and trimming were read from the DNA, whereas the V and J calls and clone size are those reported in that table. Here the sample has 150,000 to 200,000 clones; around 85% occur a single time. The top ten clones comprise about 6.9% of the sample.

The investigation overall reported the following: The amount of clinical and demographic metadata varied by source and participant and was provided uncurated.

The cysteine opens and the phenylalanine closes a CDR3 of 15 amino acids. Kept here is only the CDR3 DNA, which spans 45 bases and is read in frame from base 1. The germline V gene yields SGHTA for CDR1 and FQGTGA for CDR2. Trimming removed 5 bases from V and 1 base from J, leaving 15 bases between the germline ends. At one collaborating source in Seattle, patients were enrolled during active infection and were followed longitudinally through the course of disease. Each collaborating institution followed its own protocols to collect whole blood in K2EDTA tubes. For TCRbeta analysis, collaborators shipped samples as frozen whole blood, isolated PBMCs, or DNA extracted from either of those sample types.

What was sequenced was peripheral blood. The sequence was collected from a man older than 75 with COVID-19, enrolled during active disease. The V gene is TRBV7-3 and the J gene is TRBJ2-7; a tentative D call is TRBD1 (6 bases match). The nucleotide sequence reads TGTGCCAGCAGCCTACAGGGTGGGGTTTCCTACGAGCAGTACTTC. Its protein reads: CASSLQGGVSYEQYF.